In its sample, the clone carrying this T cell receptor (delta chain) was seen a few times. A single base is all that separates this from a far larger clone, so a read error is likely. This specimen includes other DNA sequences encoding the same CDR3. TCRdb repeated clone calling on the RT-PCR reads with CATT. The sample has a few thousand delta-chain clones; roughly 2.8% are singletons. The source of the sample is a study of gamma-delta T cells after stem cell transplantation. Sequenced input: gamma-delta T cells. The TCR sequence derives from a human donor. It is not recorded whose cells these are; they may come from a transplant donor.

The chain's CDR3 is CACDTVPTRGPGIPSQLFF. The CDR3 nucleotides read TGTGCCTGCGACACCGTTCCTACGAGGGGCCCGGGGATACCCAGCCAACTCTTCTTT. V usage is TRDV2 and J usage is TRDJ2; the D gene is possibly TRDD3 (8 bases). This CDR3 comprises 19 residues. Germline assignment: CDR1 GEAIGNYY and CDR2 EKD.